Listed below are T cell receptor beta chains from one sample, sequenced in a study of T cell responses to AZD1222 COVID-19 vaccine. TCRdb's copy holds only in-frame clones and misses some; the assay was immunoSEQ multiplex PCR. This table holds about 150,000 clones, approximately 90% found once. Sequences were derived from peripheral blood, sampled 28 days after the second AZD1222 dose. These receptors were collected from an adult who received the AZD1222 COVID-19 vaccine. CDR3s include the opening cysteine and the closing phenylalanine or tryptophan. Fields, in order: V gene, J gene, D gene, clone size, CDR3 DNA, CDR3 protein. D genes are given only for firm matches. Expanded clones are given a class, and other clones once, few, many or no size at all.

v_call: TRBV29-1; j_call: TRBJ1-2; d_call: NA; clone_size: NA; cdr3_nt: TGCAGCGTTACAGGGAGTACTAACTATGGCTACACCTTC; cdr3_aa: CSVTGSTNYGYTF
v_call: TRBV20-1; j_call: TRBJ2-2; d_call: NA; clone_size: NA; cdr3_nt: TGCAGTGCTAGTTTGGGGGGCGCGGGTGATGTTTATTCCGGGGAGCTGTTTTTT; cdr3_aa: CSASLGGAGDVYSGELFF
v_call: TRBV28; j_call: TRBJ1-6; d_call: NA; clone_size: NA; cdr3_nt: TGTGCCAGCAGTCCTTCCTCACCCCTCCACTTT; cdr3_aa: CASSPSSPLHF
v_call: TRBV6-1; j_call: TRBJ2-3; d_call: NA; clone_size: NA; cdr3_nt: TGTGCCAGCAGTGAGCTGGGGGCGGGAGCGGGACACCATACGCAGTATTTT; cdr3_aa: CASSELGAGAGHHTQYF
v_call: TRBV6-2/TRBV6-3; j_call: TRBJ2-7; d_call: NA; clone_size: NA; cdr3_nt: TGTGCCAGCAGTTACAGTGAGAACCTTCCTCAGCAGTACTTC; cdr3_aa: CASSYSENLPQQYF
v_call: TRBV19; j_call: TRBJ1-1; d_call: NA; clone_size: NA; cdr3_nt: TGTGCCAGTAGCGAGAGGCGCCGTGCGAACACTGAAGCTTTCTTT; cdr3_aa: CASSERRRANTEAFF
v_call: TRBV9; j_call: TRBJ1-3; d_call: NA; clone_size: NA; cdr3_nt: TGTGCCAGCAGCCATTACCGGGGGTCTGGAAACACCATATATTTT; cdr3_aa: CASSHYRGSGNTIYF
v_call: TRBV2; j_call: TRBJ1-5; d_call: NA; clone_size: once; cdr3_nt: TGTGCCAGCAGTATCGACGGCCATCAGCCCCAGCATTTT; cdr3_aa: CASSIDGHQPQHF
v_call: TRBV6-5; j_call: TRBJ1-3; d_call: NA; clone_size: NA; cdr3_nt: TGTGCCAGCGGACAGCTAAACACCATATATTTT; cdr3_aa: CASGQLNTIYF
v_call: TRBV6-1; j_call: TRBJ1-3; d_call: NA; clone_size: NA; cdr3_nt: TGTGCCAGCAGTGCTTTATTTAGGTATAGTGTCTGGAGCTCTGGAAACACCATATATTTT; cdr3_aa: CASSALFRYSVWSSGNTIYF
v_call: TRBV5-1; j_call: TRBJ1-1; d_call: NA; clone_size: NA; cdr3_nt: TGCGCCAGCAGCGCAGGGTCGGCGAACACTGAAGCTTTCTTT; cdr3_aa: CASSAGSANTEAFF
v_call: TRBV30; j_call: TRBJ2-7; d_call: NA; clone_size: NA; cdr3_nt: TGTGCCTGGTCCCCCGGCGGGGAGCAGTACTTC; cdr3_aa: CAWSPGGEQYF
v_call: TRBV19; j_call: TRBJ1-4; d_call: NA; clone_size: NA; cdr3_nt: TGTGCCAGTAGTAGGAACAGGGATGAAAAACTGTTTTTT; cdr3_aa: CASSRNRDEKLFF
v_call: TRBV6-1; j_call: TRBJ1-2; d_call: NA; clone_size: NA; cdr3_nt: TGTGCCAGCAGTGAAGCAAGGGGGAACTATGGCTACACCTTC; cdr3_aa: CASSEARGNYGYTF
v_call: TRBV5-6; j_call: TRBJ1-6; d_call: TRBD1; clone_size: NA; cdr3_nt: TGTGCCAGCAGCTTGGGGACAGGGTATAATTCACCCCTCCACTTT; cdr3_aa: CASSLGTGYNSPLHF
v_call: TRBV5-1; j_call: TRBJ1-3; d_call: NA; clone_size: NA; cdr3_nt: TGCGCCAGCAGCTTGGAGGGGGGACCCGCTCGGGGCGGAAACACCATATATTTT; cdr3_aa: CASSLEGGPARGGNTIYF
v_call: TRBV7-9; j_call: TRBJ1-6; d_call: TRBD1; clone_size: few; cdr3_nt: TGTGCCAGCAGCAAGGGACAGAATAGACCCCTCCACTTT; cdr3_aa: CASSKGQNRPLHF
v_call: TRBV4-1; j_call: TRBJ1-6; d_call: TRBD1; clone_size: NA; cdr3_nt: TGCGCCAGCAGCCAAGAACCGGGACAGGGCCATAATTCACCCCTCCACTTT; cdr3_aa: CASSQEPGQGHNSPLHF